This T cell receptor (beta chain) was sequenced for a study of blood T cells in healthy people across ages. The CDR3 length is 12 residues. Trimming removed 5 bases from V and 8 bases from J, with 12 bases in between. CDR1 SEHNR and CDR2 FQNEAQ come from the germline V gene (reference sequence). Alongside a J-beta primer mix, a sample-barcoded 5' primer served in a second PCR lasting roughly 6 to 11 cycles. TCRdb redid the calling of the 5' RACE reads with MiXCR, one entry per CDR3 protein. The table has 800,000 to 1,000,000 distinct CDR3 sequences, roughly 52% seen once; the top ten hold 13%. Donors gave roughly 9.1 milliliters of peripheral blood apiece.

V usage is TRBV7-9 and J usage is TRBJ1-2, with D perhaps TRBD1 (6 bases). The sequence came from a man younger than 40 in good health. Sequencing was carried out using blood. This CDR3 reads CASSQDRRGYTF. The DNA of the CDR3 is TGTGCCAGCAGCCAAGACAGGAGAGGCTACACCTTC.